These 7 T cell receptor beta chains originate from one sample sequenced in a study of blood T cell repertoires in COVID-19. Some clones are missing from TCRdb's copy, which holds only in-frame ones; the method was immunoSEQ multiplex PCR. The data contain roughly 220,000 clones, over 75% of them singletons. Sequencing was carried out using PBMCs or T cells enriched from blood (not recorded which). The receptors were gathered from a woman aged 18-30 years in a cohort exposed to, infected with or recovered from COVID-19 (not recorded which).

This clone was observed a single time. The chain uses TRBV5-1 and TRBJ1-2; 7 bases match TRBD1. The V gene end was trimmed by 6 bases and the J gene end by 2 bases; junction bases not matched to a gene: 7. Germline V CDR1 and CDR2: SGHRS, YFSETQ. The CDR3 runs to 14 residues. The CDR3 coding sequence is TGCGCCAGCACCCGAACAGGGGCCAACTATGGCTACACCTTC. Translation gives CASTRTGANYGYTF.

This chain joins TRBV7-9 and TRBJ1-1; D is perhaps TRBD1 (5 bases). Per germline, CDR1 SEHNR and CDR2 FQNEAQ (reference sequence). V gave up 0 bases and J gave up 8 bases, with 7 bases separating them. The length of the CDR3 is 12 residues. This chain's CDR3 is CASSLARGEAFF. CDR3 bases: TGTGCCAGCAGCTTAGCGCGGGGGGAAGCTTTCTTT.

This chain joins TRBV7-8 and TRBJ2-5, with a tentative D call TRBD2 (5 bases). Trimming stripped 5 bases from V and 5 bases from J, with 24 bases between. Germline values: CDR1 SGHVS, CDR2 FQNEAQ. The CDR3 loop spans 17 amino acids. The CDR3 is CASSPGEGPGVGETQYF. DNA for the CDR3: TGTGCCAGCAGCCCTGGCGAGGGTCCCGGGGTTGGGGAGACCCAGTACTTC.

This chain links TRBV7-9 with TRBJ1-1, with 7 nucleotides matching TRBD1. The germline V gene encodes CDR1 SEHNR and CDR2 FQNEAQ (reference sequence). V was clipped by 5 bases and J by 4 bases; unmatched bases: 4. The CDR3 length is 13 residues. CDR3 region: CASSAPGGTEAFF. The CDR3 DNA reads TGTGCCAGCAGCGCCCCAGGGGGCACTGAAGCTTTCTTT.

This clone has a single count. The chain couples TRBV28 to TRBJ2-1, with D maybe TRBD2 (6 bases). Per germline, CDR1 MDHEN and CDR2 SYDVKM. CDR3 length equals 14 residues. V lost 9 bases and J lost 0, with 12 bases in between. Here the CDR3 reads CASKAGSSYNEQFF. The CDR3 DNA reads TGTGCCAGTAAGGCGGGAAGCTCCTACAATGAGCAGTTCTTC.

This chain connects TRBV2 to TRBJ2-1; D is uncertain. Germline loops: CDR1 SNHLY, CDR2 FYNNEI. The V end lost 3 bases, the J end lost 4 bases, and 7 bases lay between the germline ends. This CDR3 contains 13 residues. In DNA form, the CDR3 reads TGTGCCAGCAGTGATCCCACTTACAATGAGCAGTTCTTC. This gives the protein CASSDPTYNEQFF.

The CDR3 loop reads CASSQSGNTIYF. CDR3 coding DNA: TGTGCCAGCAGTCAGTCTGGAAACACCATATATTTT. The rearrangement links TRBV28 to TRBJ1-3; D is unclear. The germline V gene has CDR1 MDHEN and CDR2 SYDVKM. Trimming removed 5 bases at V and 1 base at J, with 3 bases between. This CDR3 comprises 12 residues.